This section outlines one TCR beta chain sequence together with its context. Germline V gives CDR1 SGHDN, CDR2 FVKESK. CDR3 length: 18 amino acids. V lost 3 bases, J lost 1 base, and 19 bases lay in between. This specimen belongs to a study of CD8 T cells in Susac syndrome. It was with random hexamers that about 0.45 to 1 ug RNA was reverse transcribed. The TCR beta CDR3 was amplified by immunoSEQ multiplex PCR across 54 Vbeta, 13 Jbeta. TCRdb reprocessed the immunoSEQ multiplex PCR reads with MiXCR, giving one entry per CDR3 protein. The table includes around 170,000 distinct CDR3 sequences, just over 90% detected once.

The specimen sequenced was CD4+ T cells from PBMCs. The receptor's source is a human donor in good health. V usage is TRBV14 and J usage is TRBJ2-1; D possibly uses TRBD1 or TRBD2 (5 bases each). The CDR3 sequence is CASSHPKVGTPSYNEQFF. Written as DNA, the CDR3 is TGTGCCAGCAGCCACCCCAAGGTGGGGACGCCTTCCTACAATGAGCAGTTCTTC.